The 18 T cell receptor beta chains reported below all come from one sample, sequenced in a study of blood T cells in healthy people across ages. A second PCR, run for roughly 7 to 12 cycles, used a sample-barcoded 5' primer plus a J-beta primer mix. TCRdb re-analysed the 5' RACE reads in MiXCR, keeping a single row per CDR3 protein. Seen here are 600,000 to 800,000 distinct CDR3 sequences, under 25% observed once, and the top ten hold around 3.4%. The source material was blood. The receptors here all came from a man in his 70s in good health.

The genes are TRBV7-9 and TRBJ2-3, with 11 bases identical to TRBD2. V lost 3 bases and J lost 9; bases outside the gene matches: 11. The CDR3 sequence is 16 residues long. CDR1 and CDR2 from the germline V gene are SEHNR and FQNEAQ (reference sequence). The CDR3 loop reads CASSFTSGSLAETQYF. The CDR3 nucleotides read TGTGCCAGCAGCTTTACTAGCGGGAGTTTAGCGGAGACGCAGTATTTT.

The genes are TRBV7-9 and TRBJ2-3, with TRBD1 as a possible D gene (6 bases). Germline lookup yields CDR1 SEHNR and CDR2 FQNEAQ (reference sequence). Trimming took off 5 bases at V and 2 bases at J, with 11 bases between the two ends. This CDR3 has 14 amino acids. CDR3 residues: CASSPDRITDTQYF. The CDR3, as DNA: TGTGCCAGCAGCCCCGACAGGATCACAGATACGCAGTATTTT.

This clonotype was found many times. The genes are TRBV28 and TRBJ1-5, with D tentatively TRBD1 (6 bases). The germline V gene encodes CDR1 MDHEN and CDR2 SYDVKM. Trimming removed 5 bases from V and 3 bases from J, with 14 bases in between. The length of the CDR3 is 15 residues. The CDR3 DNA is TGTGCCAGCAGTCCTATGACAGGAATCAATCAGCCCCAGCATTTT. This sequence encodes CASSPMTGINQPQHF.

This clonotype was counted at least ten times. The chain is built from TRBV4-2 and TRBJ2-1; no definite D call. V shed 1 base and J shed 0 bases, with 13 bases lying between them. This CDR3 is built from 17 residues. Looked up from germline, CDR1 is LGHNA and CDR2 is YNFKEQ. The CDR3 bases are TGTGCCAGCAGCCAAGCCACCTCGCAGAGCTCCTACAATGAGCAGTTCTTC. Residues: CASSQATSQSSYNEQFF.

This clonotype was found a few times. The V gene is TRBV7-8, the J gene TRBJ1-2; 7 bases agree with TRBD1. The CDR3 totals 13 residues. Germline loops: CDR1 SGHVS, CDR2 FQNEAQ. V dropped 4 bases and J dropped 6; count of bases not matched to a gene: 5. CDR3: CASSSGQADGYTF. The CDR3 DNA is TGTGCCAGCAGCTCCGGACAGGCTGATGGCTACACCTTC.

V gene TRBV9 combines with J gene TRBJ2-1, with 9 bases that match TRBD2. CDR1 is SGDLS and CDR2 is YYNGEE in the germline V gene. Germline trimming cut 2 bases from V and 4 bases from J; bases unmatched to any gene: 7. The CDR3 has 16 residues. The CDR3 bases are TGTGCCAGCAGCGTTAGCGGGAGCCCAGATTACAATGAGCAGTTCTTC. Amino acids: CASSVSGSPDYNEQFF.

This clonotype was counted a few times. The CDR3 DNA is TGTGCCAGCAGTGATCGTAGCTCCTACAATGAGCAGTTCTTC. Amino acids: CASSDRSSYNEQFF. The chain has TRBV25-1 and TRBJ2-1; D gene unclear. V was cut by 3 bases and J by 0 bases, with 6 bases left in between. Germline V lookup: CDR1 MGHDK, CDR2 SYGVNS. The CDR3 has 14 amino acids.

The CDR3 DNA reads TGTGCCAGCAGTGATGGGTTAGCGGGAAAGGACGAGCAGTACTTC. Translated: CASSDGLAGKDEQYF. The chain carries TRBV6-1 and TRBJ2-1; 8 positions agree with TRBD2. The DNA matches TRBJ2-7 better at its end, which makes the J call doubtful. Germline V CDR1 and CDR2: MNHNS, SASEGT. The CDR3 is 15 amino acids.

This chain links TRBV7-2 with TRBJ2-7, with TRBD1 matching over 9 bases. The ends lost 1 base at V and 6 bases at J; junction bases unmatched: 7. From germline, CDR1 is SGHTA and CDR2 FQGNSA. This CDR3 is 15 amino acids long. CDR3 protein: CASSLVDRGGLEQYF. For the CDR3, the DNA is TGTGCCAGCAGCTTAGTGGACAGGGGCGGGCTCGAGCAGTACTTC.

This CDR3 is CASSKALRLATNYEQYF. In DNA, the CDR3 is TGTGCCAGCAGCAAAGCATTAAGACTAGCGACTAACTACGAGCAGTACTTC. The chain couples TRBV21-1 to TRBJ2-7; the D call in the table, TRBD2, was not verified against the DNA. TRBV21-1 is assigned pseudogene status. The CDR3 spans 17 residues.

This clonotype showed up many times. This rearrangement joins TRBV14 to TRBJ2-7; D might be TRBD2 (5 bases). The J call could be wrong; TRBJ2-1 is a better fit for the DNA end. The CDR3 runs to 14 residues. CDR1 and CDR2 (germline): SGHDN, FVKESK. CDR3 DNA: TGTGCCAGCAGCTACCGGGCCCGGGGTAATGAGCAGTTCTTC. Amino acid sequence: CASSYRARGNEQFF.

The J gene is TRBJ1-4, the V gene TRBV4-1, with TRBD1 matching 10 bases. The CDR3 has 17 residues. Germline assignment: CDR1 MGHRA and CDR2 YSYEKL. V gave up 6 bases and J gave up 4 bases; unmatched junction bases: 11. The CDR3 nucleotides read TGCGCCAGCAGGGGGACAGGGGCTCCGGGAGGTAATGAAAAACTGTTTTTT. Encoded protein: CASRGTGAPGGNEKLFF.

This chain uses TRBV4-1 with TRBJ2-1; no reliable D call. The length of the CDR3 is 15 residues. Trimming stripped 0 bases from V and 6 bases from J, with 12 bases between. Per germline, CDR1 MGHRA and CDR2 YSYEKL. CDR3 nucleotides: TGCGCCAGCAGCCAAGATCGGGCTATCACCAATGAGCAGTTCTTC. Encoded protein: CASSQDRAITNEQFF.

This clonotype was counted between two and nine times. J is TRBJ2-3 and V is TRBV5-1; tentative D call: TRBD2 (6 bases). Trimming removed 5 bases at V and 4 bases at J, with 14 bases between. The CDR3 contains 14 residues. Germline values: CDR1 SGHRS, CDR2 YFSETQ. The CDR3 is CASRRGEVADTQYF. Here the CDR3 DNA reads TGCGCCAGCAGAAGAGGGGAGGTGGCAGATACGCAGTATTTT.

CDR3 amino acids: CASSAAGRQLGYTF. As DNA, the CDR3 is TGCGCCAGCAGCGCCGCAGGGAGACAGTTAGGCTACACCTTC. The rearrangement links TRBV5-1 to TRBJ1-2; D possibly corresponds to TRBD1 (5 bases). V lost 4 bases to trimming and J lost 8 bases, with 18 bases between them. This CDR3 is built from 14 residues. CDR1 SGHRS and CDR2 YFSETQ come from the germline V gene.

This clonotype was recorded many times. The chain is built from TRBV14 and TRBJ2-5; D unresolved. The tail of the sequence fits TRBJ2-1 better, so the J call may be wrong. This CDR3 has 12 residues. Per germline, CDR1 SGHDN and CDR2 FVKESK. CDR3 in DNA: TGTGCCAGCAGCCAAGATAGGGTCAAACAGTTCTTC. This encodes CASSQDRVKQFF.

This clonotype showed up many times. CDR3 coding DNA: TGCAGCGCCCTCCGGGCTAGCGGGAGTTACAATGAGCAGTTCTTC. This gives the protein CSALRASGSYNEQFF. J is TRBJ2-1 and V is TRBV29-1; TRBD2 agrees at 10 bases. CDR1 is SQVTM, CDR2 ANQGSEA, per germline. With V trimmed by 7 bases and J by 4 bases, 10 bases remained unmatched. CDR3 size: 15 residues.

V gene TRBV5-6 combines with J gene TRBJ1-4; no reliable D call. The CDR3 extends over 13 amino acids. Germline V CDR1 and CDR2: SGHDT, YYEEEE. The ends were cut back, 5 bases at V and 8 bases at J, with 13 bases in the middle. Written as DNA, the CDR3 is TGTGCCAGCAGTCGTAATGTAGCGGAAAAACTGTTTTTT. Translation gives CASSRNVAEKLFF. Full variable domain (outside the CDR3, taken from reference TRBV5-6 and TRBJ1-4): DAGVTQSPTHLIKTRGQQVTLRCSPKSGHDTVSWYQQALGQGPQFIFQYYEEEERQRGNFPDRFSGHQFPNYSSELNVNALLLGDSALYLCASSRNVAEKLFFGSGTQLSVL.